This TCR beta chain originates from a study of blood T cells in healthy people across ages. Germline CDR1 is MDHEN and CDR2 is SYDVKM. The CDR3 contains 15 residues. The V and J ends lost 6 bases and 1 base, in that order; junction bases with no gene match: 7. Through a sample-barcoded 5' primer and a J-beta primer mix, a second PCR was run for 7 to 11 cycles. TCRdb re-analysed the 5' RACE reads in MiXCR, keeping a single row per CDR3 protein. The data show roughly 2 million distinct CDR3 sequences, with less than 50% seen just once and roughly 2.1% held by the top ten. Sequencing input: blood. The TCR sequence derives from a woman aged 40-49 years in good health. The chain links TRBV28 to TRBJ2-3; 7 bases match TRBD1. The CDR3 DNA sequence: TGTGCCAGCAGATACAGGGGAGCGGGCACAGATACGCAGTATTTT. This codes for CASRYRGAGTDTQYF.